By sample fraction, the clone carrying this T cell receptor (beta chain) is medium-sized. Germline and genes here are mouse. The read falls 1 residue short of the CDR3 end, and the missing part is taken from the germline J gene. Generated by immunoSEQ multiplex PCR, the TCRdb table keeps only in-frame clones and is missing some. The sample yields about 7,800 clones, 35% to 55% seen once. This record comes from a study of tissue T cells after allogeneic stem cell transplantation. CDR1 and CDR2 from the germline V gene are SGHSN and HYEKVE. The CDR3 length is 15 residues. V trimming: 0 bases; J trimming: 5 bases; junction bases outside the gene matches: 5. The time point denotes: mouse harvest day 7 after allogeneic transplant. The graft held 10^6 splenic CD5+ T cells and 10^7 T-cell-depleted bone marrow cells.

This receptor was obtained from a female BALB/c mouse given C57BL/6 T cells with graft-versus-host disease after an allogeneic hematopoietic cell transplant. The sequencing input was gut tissue. This chain connects TRBV12-1 to TRBJ1-4; 7 bases are shared with TRBD1. The CDR3 bases that were read are TGTGCCAGCTCTCTCGGAGACAGGGTAAACGAAAGATTATTT. Its translation: CASSLGDRVNERLF. The full-length CDR3 reads as CASSLGDRVNERLFF.